The 27 T cell receptor beta chains in this list originate from one sample, sequenced in a study of CD8+ T cells in alopecia areata. Reverse transcribed after extraction, RNA yielded cDNA as the sequencing template. Profiling relied on immunoSEQ multiplex PCR, and the TCRdb table lists in-frame clones only, not all of them. The table has 150,000 or so clones, about 46% seen once; the top ten hold over 15%. The specimen was CD8+ T cells sorted from blood, collected at week 0. These receptors all stem from a human donor with alopecia areata.

CDR3 region: CATSPRTGGYSPLHF. The CDR3 nucleotides are TGTGCCACCAGCCCGCGGACAGGAGGATATTCACCCCTCCACTTT. The chain has TRBV15 and TRBJ1-6, with 7 bases identical to TRBD1. Unmatched junction bases numbered 9, after V lost 5 bases and J lost 8 bases. The CDR3 covers 15 residues. Germline loops: CDR1 LNHNV, CDR2 YYDKDF (reference sequence).

The chain recombines TRBV13 with TRBJ1-2; 10 bases are a match to TRBD1. Germline CDR1 reads PRHDT; CDR2 reads FYEKMQ (reference sequence). Trimming at V came to 5 bases and at J to 4 bases, leaving 7 bases not matched to a gene. The CDR3 sequence is 15 residues long. The CDR3 reads CASSIGTGEVYGYTF. The CDR3 DNA reads as TGTGCCAGCAGCATCGGGACAGGGGAGGTCTATGGCTACACCTTC. Complete variable domain (other parts from reference TRBV13 and TRBJ1-2): AAGVIQSPRHLIKEKRETATLKCYPIPRHDTVYWYQQGPGQDPQFLISFYEKMQSDKGSIPDRFSAQQFSDYHSELNMSSLELGDSALYFCASSIGTGEVYGYTFGSGTRLTVV.

This clone occurred a few times. The V and J genes are TRBV6-6 and TRBJ2-7; D not resolved. CDR3 length: 12 residues. Trimming took off 5 bases at V and 0 bases at J, with 5 bases between the two ends. Germline assignment: CDR1 MNHNY and CDR2 SVGAGI (reference sequence). In DNA, the CDR3 is TGTGCCAGCAGTACCCTCTCCTACGAGCAGTACTTC. Amino acids: CASSTLSYEQYF.

The chain uses TRBV20-1 and TRBJ1-2; possibly TRBD1 for D (5 bases). Germline V gives CDR1 DFQATT, CDR2 SNEGSKA (reference sequence). Trimming took 1 base from V and 12 from J, leaving 6 bases between them. This CDR3 region has 9 residues. The CDR3 sequence: CSARVGDTF. The CDR3 DNA is TGCAGTGCTAGAGTGGGGGACACCTTC.

Regarding this clone: This specimen includes other DNA sequences encoding the same CDR3. The V call is TRBV11-2, the J call TRBJ1-1; D is uncertain. Germline loops: CDR1 SGHAT, CDR2 FQNNGV. Trimming left V 3 bases short and J 1 base short, with 6 bases between. The CDR3 extends over 13 amino acids. CDR3 region: CASSFGGNTEAFF. CDR3 DNA sequence: TGTGCCAGCAGCTTCGGTGGGAACACTGAAGCTTTCTTT.

The chain uses TRBV7-9 and TRBJ2-3; a weak D match, TRBD2 (5 bases). This CDR3 contains 15 residues. V was trimmed by 7 bases and J by 0 bases, leaving 14 bases between them. Germline-derived CDR1 and CDR2 are SEHNR and FQNEAQ (reference sequence). The CDR3 loop is CASTPVRASTDTQYF. The CDR3 DNA sequence: TGTGCCAGCACCCCCGTGCGGGCGAGCACAGATACGCAGTATTTT.

The chain joins TRBV7-6 to TRBJ2-5, with D tentatively TRBD2 (6 bases). V lost 0 bases and J lost 5, with 16 bases in between. Germline CDR1 SGHVS, CDR2 FNYEAQ. CDR3 length equals 16 residues. In DNA form, the CDR3 reads TGTGCCAGCAGCTTAGCCCTTACTCTGAGCGGGGAGACCCAGTACTTC. Protein: CASSLALTLSGETQYF.

V is TRBV4-3 and J is TRBJ2-7, with 8 nucleotides matching TRBD1. This CDR3 spans 15 amino acids. Germline CDR1 is LGHNA and CDR2 is YSLEER. The J segment lost 6 bases and the V segment lost 0 bases, leaving 7 bases of the junction unmatched. CDR3 loop: CASSQDLDRGGEQYF. CDR3 coding DNA: TGCGCCAGCAGCCAAGATTTAGACAGGGGCGGCGAGCAGTACTTC.

CDR3 residues: CASSHTGEAFF. The CDR3 DNA follows: TGTGCCAGCAGCCACACAGGGGAAGCTTTCTTT. The chain links TRBV6-5 to TRBJ1-1, with a weak D call TRBD1 (6 bases). This CDR3 region has 11 residues. In germline, CDR1 is MNHEY, CDR2 SVGAGI. V dropped 6 bases and J dropped 8 bases, with 10 bases sitting between them.

The genes are TRBV5-4 and TRBJ2-1; 7 bases are shared with TRBD1. The germline V gene encodes CDR1 SGHNT and CDR2 YYREEE (reference sequence). V lost 7 bases, J lost 8 bases, and 15 bases stayed unmatched. This CDR3 is built from 15 residues. CDR3 DNA sequence: TGTGCCAGCCGTCAGACAGGGAACCCTGATGATGAGCAGTTCTTC. This codes for CASRQTGNPDDEQFF.

The chain is built from TRBV6-5 and TRBJ2-5; 11 positions match TRBD2. V shed 4 bases, J shed 5 bases, and the junction held 9 bases outside the gene matches. In germline, CDR1 is MNHEY, CDR2 SVGAGI. The CDR3 is 16 amino acids. The CDR3 sequence: CASSFLSGGAWETQYF. The CDR3 DNA is TGTGCCAGCAGTTTTCTTAGCGGGGGGGCTTGGGAGACCCAGTACTTC.

CDR3 protein: CASSLAEGARDTQYF. CDR3 coding DNA: TGTGCCAGCAGCTTAGCGGAAGGGGCAAGAGATACGCAGTATTTT. The chain links TRBV7-8 to TRBJ2-3; possibly TRBD1 for D (5 bases). The germline CDR1 and CDR2 sequences are SGHVS and FQNEAQ. V lost 0 bases to trimming and J lost 5 bases, with 12 bases between them. This CDR3 has 15 amino acids.

Only a few counts were recorded for this clone. A junction end diverges from the germline sequence, so it may reflect a read error. The chain is built from TRBV30 and TRBJ1-1; 8 bases line up with TRBD1. CDR3 length: 10 amino acids. Germline V gives CDR1 GTSNPN, CDR2 SVGIG (reference sequence). The CDR3 loop reads CAWSGRGLVF. The CDR3 DNA reads TGTGCCTGGAGTGGCAGGGGGCTGGTCTTT.

The V gene is TRBV4-1, the J gene TRBJ2-7; D is undetermined. Deletions cut 1 base from V and 3 bases from J, with 10 bases between. CDR3 length: 14 residues. The germline CDR1 and CDR2 sequences are MGHRA and YSYEKL. The CDR3 is CASSQANELYEQYF. Here the CDR3 DNA reads TGCGCCAGCAGCCAAGCTAACGAACTCTACGAGCAGTACTTC.

The sample holds one count of this clone. This chain links TRBV30 with TRBJ2-7; 7 bases fit TRBD1. The CDR3 consists of 13 residues. Germline V lookup: CDR1 GTSNPN, CDR2 SVGIG (reference sequence). After removal of 2 bases from V and 4 bases from J, the junction contained 5 bases not matched to a gene. The CDR3 spells CAWSSDREYEQYF. The CDR3 DNA sequence: TGTGCCTGGAGTTCCGACAGGGAGTACGAGCAGTACTTC.

V is TRBV29-1 and J is TRBJ1-1, with D perhaps matching TRBD1 (5 bases). Trimming cost V 4 bases and J 6 bases, with 12 bases left between them. Looked up from germline, CDR1 is SQVTM and CDR2 is ANQGSEA. The CDR3 totals 12 residues. The CDR3 sequence: CSVGDREPEAFF. CDR3 DNA sequence: TGCAGCGTTGGGGACCGGGAGCCTGAAGCTTTCTTT.

The chain has TRBV2 and TRBJ2-7; D not resolved. The germline gives CDR1 SNHLY, CDR2 FYNNEI. V was cut by 3 bases and J by 6 bases, with 12 bases left in between. The CDR3 is 13 residues long. Here the CDR3 reads CASSDAAFGEQYF. CDR3 sequence (DNA): TGTGCCAGCAGTGACGCAGCCTTCGGCGAGCAGTACTTC.

The chain has TRBV6-5 and TRBJ1-5; TRBD1 agrees at 8 bases. The CDR3 is 15 residues long. With 8 bases clipped from V and 3 bases from J, the junction kept 9 bases outside the gene matches. The germline CDR1 and CDR2 sequences are MNHEY and SVGAGI. The DNA for the CDR3 is TGTGCCAGCGGGAGCAGGGGGCCACACAATCAGCCCCAGCATTTT. Its translation: CASGSRGPHNQPQHF.

The chain uses TRBV27 and TRBJ1-5; 11 bases map to TRBD1. The CDR3 has 15 residues. Germline V lookup: CDR1 MNHEY, CDR2 SMNVEV (reference sequence). The J segment lost 4 bases and the V segment lost 3 bases, leaving 2 bases of the junction unmatched. The CDR3 coding sequence is TGTGCCAGCAGTTTGGGGACAGGGGGAAATCAGCCCCAGCATTTT. Translation gives CASSLGTGGNQPQHF.

The chain employs TRBV6-5 and TRBJ1-5; D ambiguous. Deletions cut 0 bases from V and 2 bases from J, with 8 bases between. The CDR3 is 15 amino acids. Looked up from germline, CDR1 is MNHEY and CDR2 is SVGAGI. The chain's CDR3 is CASSYSSWGNQPQHF. The CDR3 DNA follows: TGTGCCAGCAGTTACTCCAGCTGGGGCAATCAGCCCCAGCATTTT.

The chain combines TRBV13 with TRBJ1-2, with TRBD1 matching 10 bases. The CDR3 extends over 16 amino acids. After removal of 0 bases from V and 3 bases from J, the junction contained 4 bases not matched to a gene. From germline, CDR1 is PRHDT and CDR2 FYEKMQ (reference sequence). CDR3 sequence (DNA): TGTGCCAGCAGCTTAGGTGGGACAGGGGCTTACTATGGCTACACCTTC. This encodes CASSLGGTGAYYGYTF.

A single count supports this clone. The rearrangement joins TRBV6-1 to TRBJ2-1, with 7 positions matching TRBD2. CDR1 MNHNS and CDR2 SASEGT come from the germline V gene. CDR3 length equals 13 residues. Unmatched junction bases numbered 2, after V lost 2 bases and J lost 7 bases. In DNA form, the CDR3 reads TGTGCCAGCAGTGAATGGGGGGGGAATGAGCAGTTCTTC. Amino acid sequence: CASSEWGGNEQFF.

This clone turned up a few times. The chain recombines TRBV5-6 with TRBJ2-1; 7 nucleotides line up with TRBD1. Germline CDR1 reads SGHDT; CDR2 reads YYEEEE. The CDR3 has 16 residues. V dropped 4 bases and J dropped 3; count of bases not matched to a gene: 10. The CDR3 coding sequence is TGTGCCAGCAGCCCGGATTCAGGGGGAAGCTACAATGAGCAGTTCTTC. This translates into CASSPDSGGSYNEQFF.

This chain joins TRBV13 and TRBJ2-7, with D uncertain. This CDR3 is 13 amino acids long. Germline CDR1 PRHDT, CDR2 FYEKMQ (reference sequence). Between the trimmed V and J ends, which lost 5 bases and 2 bases, there was a span of 10 bases. The CDR3 loop reads CASSISDTYEQYF. The CDR3 bases are TGTGCCAGCAGCATCAGTGATACCTACGAGCAGTACTTC.

The CDR3 spells CASSQKVRGTEYEQYF. The CDR3 region has the DNA TGTGCCAGCAGCCAGAAAGTGCGGGGGACGGAGTACGAGCAGTACTTC. The rearrangement links TRBV7-8 to TRBJ2-7, with 7 bases identical to TRBD2. V was clipped by 5 bases and J by 4 bases; unmatched bases: 14. The germline V gene encodes CDR1 SGHVS and CDR2 FQNEAQ. This CDR3 has 16 amino acids. The variable domain in full, completed from reference TRBV7-8 and TRBJ2-7, reads GAGVSQSPRYKVAKRGQDVALRCDPISGHVSLFWYQQALGQGPEFLTYFQNEAQLDKSGLPSDRFFAERPEGSVSTLKIQRTQQEDSAVYLCASSQKVRGTEYEQYFGPGTRLTVT.

The sample holds a few counts of this clone. The chain joins TRBV30 to TRBJ1-1; TRBD1 is a possible D gene (5 bases). From germline, CDR1 is GTSNPN and CDR2 SVGIG (reference sequence). CDR3 size: 12 residues. Between the trimmed V and J ends, which lost 5 bases and 2 bases, there was a span of 9 bases. The CDR3 spells CAWCGANTEAFF. Written as DNA, the CDR3 is TGTGCCTGGTGCGGGGCAAACACTGAAGCTTTCTTT.

The V call is TRBV13, the J call TRBJ1-2; D is perhaps TRBD1 (5 bases). Germline lookup yields CDR1 PRHDT and CDR2 FYEKMQ (reference sequence). This CDR3 spans 13 amino acids. V shed 3 bases and J shed 4 bases, with 9 bases lying between them. CDR3 region: CASSFREGYGYTF. CDR3 coding DNA: TGTGCCAGCAGCTTCAGGGAGGGCTATGGCTACACCTTC.